A selection of T cell receptor beta chains follows, all from one sample in a study of cytomegalovirus exposure and HLA in healthy donors. Clones were read by immunoSEQ multiplex PCR, and TCRdb kept only the in-frame ones, dropping some. The sample yields 150,000 to 200,000 clones, about an eighth seen once. The sequenced sample was PBMCs. These receptor sequences come from a man aged 45 to 65 in good health and CMV-seropositive. Both conserved end residues are trimmed from each CDR3.

v_call	j_call	cdr3_aa
TRBV7-2	TRBJ2-5	ASSPGLAGGQETQY
TRBV2	TRBJ2-7	ASSGNGGNEQY
TRBV28	TRBJ2-3	ASSSRTDTQY
TRBV7-8	TRBJ2-6	ASSFSRSGANVLT
TRBV7-2	TRBJ1-1	ASSPGGITEAF
TRBV5-1	TRBJ2-7	ASSSPRPGDSYEQY
TRBV14	TRBJ2-3	ASSQRARGKGDTQY
TRBV5-4	TRBJ2-2	ASSTTGLVAGELF
TRBV30	TRBJ2-7	AWLRDSGYEQY
TRBV15	TRBJ2-3	ATSRVGGATQSRDTQY
TRBV18	TRBJ2-1	ASSPEELASQF
TRBV28	TRBJ1-6	ASSLRTGSYNSPLH
TRBV5-6	TRBJ1-2	ASSLGEANYGYT
TRBV5-8	TRBJ1-2	ASSRTGGFYGYT
TRBV5-5	TRBJ2-7	ASSLSWTLYEQY